This T cell receptor beta chain derives from a study of T cells in Graves' hyperthyroidism and ophthalmopathy. Trimming removed 4 bases from V and 1 base from J, with 16 bases in between. There are 15 residues in the CDR3. Germline-derived CDR1 and CDR2 are DFQATT and SNEGSKA (reference sequence). Study-level results: Blood held most thyroid clonotypes expanded above 0.001 frequency.

TCR beta CDR3 region amplification was performed from RNA transcripts. The HTBI primer set drove a first-round RT-PCR of the TCR CDR3. TCRdb passed the multiplex PCR reads through MiXCR, listing each CDR3 protein once. The table lists about 570,000 distinct CDR3 sequences, just over 45% of them singletons. On the basis of clinical symptoms, serum thyroxine and TRAb, thyroid ultrasound and orbital computed tomography, diagnoses were made. Points on this clonotype: The target antigen is unknown.

The sequence came from an adult woman with Graves' disease, either hyperthyroidism or ophthalmopathy (not recorded which). The chain carries TRBV20-1 and TRBJ2-5, with D perhaps matching TRBD1 or TRBD2 (6 bases each). The sequenced sample consisted of peripheral blood or thyroid tissue (not recorded which). The CDR3 here is CSATWGRGGQETQYF. DNA for the CDR3: TGCAGTGCTACCTGGGGCAGGGGAGGCCAAGAGACCCAGTACTTC.